This T cell receptor beta chain was profiled in a study of the immune and genomic landscape of osteosarcoma (dated by TCRdb to 2018 to 2020). Context from the whole study: The overall cohort was composed of 48 pediatric and adult patients with high-grade osteosarcoma, and a median age at diagnosis of around 30 years (range roughly 5-90) was recorded. The cohort was enriched for poor-risk disease, with around 77% showing unfavorable pathologic response to standard therapy and 55% to 70% deceased. In the overall cohort, about three fifths of patients were male, and approximately 80% had localized disease at diagnosis. To define immunogenic potential, the study profiled osteosarcoma specimens using whole genome, RNA and T-cell receptor sequencing along with immunohistochemistry and reverse phase protein arrays. The osteosarcoma immunogenomic landscape was characterized by integrating TCR sequencing results with transcriptome, protein array and immunostaining data. The goal of the study was to explain why immune checkpoint inhibitors have shown limited clinical activity in osteosarcoma. Each of a few patients provided two samples from the same tumor site.

As concerns this clone: The specificity of this receptor is unknown. Base qualities were left out, and no much larger clone turns up one base away.

General study outcomes and caveats: Clonality benchmarks were derived from external normal skin and healthy peripheral blood data rather than from matched normal tissue. Four to six cases had a single hyperexpanded clone dominating the repertoire, and all had fewer than 100 T-cell clonotypes. No statistical method determined sample size because osteosarcoma is rare and all possible samples were collected. Higher TCR productive clonality was observed in the immune-hot C3 cluster than in the cold C1 cluster, although TCR productive clonality remained low overall. Along with the frozen tumor specimens, matched blood was collected from just a couple of patients. Productive TCR clonality was found to be low overall, with an average of 0.09 and a maximum of 0.3, which suggested limited T-cell clonal expansion.

Post-treatment primary, local recurrence and metastasis tumors from poor-prognosis patients were used as specimens. V loses 0 bases of germline sequence and J loses 6 bases, and the interval between the two ends is 8 bases. The germline V gene (reference sequence) supplies CDR1 GTSNPN and CDR2 SVGIG. Counted from cysteine to phenylalanine, this CDR3 has 12 amino acids. Only the CDR3 portion is preserved as DNA: 36 bases, with reading frame beginning at the first base. The ImmunoSEQ Assay (Adaptive Biotechnologies) was used to immunosequence the CDR3 regions of the TCR beta chain. In the paper's pipeline: TCRB rearrangements, read counts, read proportions and gene usage were exported through the ImmunoSEQ Analyzer platform. Using productive rearrangements, T-cell clonality was calculated as 1 minus Pielou's evenness. In the clonal space homeostasis analysis, clonotypes were binned as rare, small, medium, large or hyperexpanded (0.01 to 1 of the repertoire). TCR productive clonality was compared across immune clusters C1, C2 and C3 using the Wilcoxon rank sum test. The table comes from immuneACCESS by way of TCRdb, which keeps in-frame sequences with V and J called. Part of the clones is missing from these tables; in studies checked, under half for an unresolved V gene and the rest for unknown reasons. That table supplies the V and J calls and clone size; D and trimming were determined from the DNA. This sample comprises about 690 clones, 77% of them detected only once. The ten largest make up 5.5% to 8% of the sample.

This sequence originates from a man aged 30 to 45 with osteosarcoma. The age is the age at diagnosis. The receptor chain draws on TRBV30 and TRBJ1-2, with the D gene too uncertain to name. Material for sequencing was primary tumor tissue from the femur. Explained via the paper, the cell subset or site label denotes: resected primary osteosarcoma tumor. The CDR3 here reads CAWSVGFDGYTF. The base sequence is TGTGCCTGGAGTGTAGGGTTTGATGGCTACACCTTC.